This TCR beta chain appears in the sequencing data of a study of sequential checkpoint blockade in melanoma. As for the study in general: Patients were randomized 1:1 to nivolumab-then-ipilimumab or ipilimumab-then-nivolumab first-line.

TCRdb's table, derived via immunoSEQ multiplex PCR, lists solely in-frame clones and lacks some. In the table there are 5,000 to 7,500 clones, roughly 53% of which are singletons. Treatment of the sample: randomized to nivolumab then ipilimumab (arm A) or the reverse (arm B). None of the patients previously received DNA-damaging chemotherapy. The specimen was CD8+ T cells sorted from blood (inferred from file names), collected from a patient given nivolumab and ipilimumab in sequence. The sequence was obtained from a human donor with melanoma.

The chain's CDR3 is CASSITTGASGANVLTF. The CDR3 DNA sequence: TGTGCCAGTAGTATCACAACAGGAGCCTCTGGGGCCAACGTCCTGACTTTC. The gene calls are TRBV19 and TRBJ2-6; tentatively, D is TRBD1 (5 bases). Between the trimmed V and J ends, which lost 3 bases and 0 bases, there was a span of 12 bases. Looked up from germline, CDR1 is LNHDA and CDR2 is SQIVND (reference sequence). The CDR3 is 17 amino acids. Variable domain in full (rest from reference TRBV19 and TRBJ2-6): DGGITQSPKYLFRKEGQNVTLSCEQNLNHDAMYWYRQDPGQGLRLIYYSQIVNDFQKGDIAEGYSVSREKKESFPLTVTSAQKNPTAFYLCASSITTGASGANVLTFGAGSRLTVL.